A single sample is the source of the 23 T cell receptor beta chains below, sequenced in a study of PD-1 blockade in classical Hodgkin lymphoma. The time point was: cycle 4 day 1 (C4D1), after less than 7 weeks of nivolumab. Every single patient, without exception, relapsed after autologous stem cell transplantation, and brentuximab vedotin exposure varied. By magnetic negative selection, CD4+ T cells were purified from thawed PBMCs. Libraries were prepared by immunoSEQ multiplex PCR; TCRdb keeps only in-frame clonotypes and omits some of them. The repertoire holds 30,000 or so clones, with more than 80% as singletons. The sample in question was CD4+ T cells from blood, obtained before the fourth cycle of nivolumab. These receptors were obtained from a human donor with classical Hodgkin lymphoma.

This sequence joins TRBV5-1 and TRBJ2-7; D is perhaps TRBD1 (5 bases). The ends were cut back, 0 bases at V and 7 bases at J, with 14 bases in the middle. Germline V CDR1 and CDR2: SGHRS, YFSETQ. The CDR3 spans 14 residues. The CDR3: CASSLDRSYEEQYF. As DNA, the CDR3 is TGCGCCAGCAGCTTGGACAGGTCCTACGAGGAGCAGTACTTC.

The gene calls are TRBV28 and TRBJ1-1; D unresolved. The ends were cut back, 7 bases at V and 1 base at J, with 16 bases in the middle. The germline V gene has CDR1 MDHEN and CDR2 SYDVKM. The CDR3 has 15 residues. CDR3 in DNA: TGTGCCAGCACTGTCGGCGGGCCATCGAACACTGAAGCTTTCTTT. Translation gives CASTVGGPSNTEAFF.

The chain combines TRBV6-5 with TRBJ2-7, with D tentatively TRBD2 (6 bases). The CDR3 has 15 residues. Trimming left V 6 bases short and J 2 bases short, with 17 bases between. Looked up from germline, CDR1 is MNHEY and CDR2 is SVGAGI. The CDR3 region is CASRGSRGLTYEQYF. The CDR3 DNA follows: TGTGCCAGCAGGGGCTCGCGGGGTCTTACCTACGAGCAGTACTTC.

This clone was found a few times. The CDR3 spells CASSENTGGTDTQYF. CDR3 DNA: TGCGCCAGCAGCGAAAACACCGGAGGCACAGATACGCAGTATTTT. The chain is built from TRBV5-1 and TRBJ2-3, with D uncertain. Germline values: CDR1 SGHRS, CDR2 YFSETQ. This CDR3 has 15 amino acids. Deletions cut 4 bases from V and 1 base from J, with 13 bases between.

CDR3: CASSEVLGANSPLHF. CDR3 bases: TGTGCCAGCAGTGAAGTGTTAGGGGCTAATTCACCCCTCCACTTT. This chain connects TRBV6-1 to TRBJ1-6; a weak D match, TRBD1 (5 bases). The germline V and J ends were trimmed by 1 base and 6 bases, with 10 bases remaining between them. Per germline, CDR1 MNHNS and CDR2 SASEGT. This CDR3 has 15 amino acids.

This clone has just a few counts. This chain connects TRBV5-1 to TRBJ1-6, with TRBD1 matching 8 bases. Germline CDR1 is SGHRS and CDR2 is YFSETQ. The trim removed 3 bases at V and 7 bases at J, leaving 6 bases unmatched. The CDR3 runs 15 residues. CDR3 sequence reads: CASSSTGTGNSPLHF. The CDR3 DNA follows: TGCGCCAGCAGCTCGACCGGGACAGGCAATTCACCCCTCCACTTT.

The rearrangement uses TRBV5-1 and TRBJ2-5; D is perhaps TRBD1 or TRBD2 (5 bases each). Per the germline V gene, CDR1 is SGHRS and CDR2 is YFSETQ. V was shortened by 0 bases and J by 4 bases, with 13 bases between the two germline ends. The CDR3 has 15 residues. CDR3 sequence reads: CASSLGAGGGETQYF. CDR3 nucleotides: TGCGCCAGCAGCTTGGGAGCTGGGGGTGGAGAGACCCAGTACTTC.

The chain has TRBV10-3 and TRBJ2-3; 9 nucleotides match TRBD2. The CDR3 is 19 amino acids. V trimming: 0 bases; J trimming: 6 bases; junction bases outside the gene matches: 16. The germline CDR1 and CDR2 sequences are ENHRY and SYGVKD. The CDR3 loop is CAISESRAGGLLGADTQYF. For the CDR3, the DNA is TGTGCCATCAGTGAGTCGAGAGCGGGGGGCTTACTTGGGGCGGATACGCAGTATTTT.

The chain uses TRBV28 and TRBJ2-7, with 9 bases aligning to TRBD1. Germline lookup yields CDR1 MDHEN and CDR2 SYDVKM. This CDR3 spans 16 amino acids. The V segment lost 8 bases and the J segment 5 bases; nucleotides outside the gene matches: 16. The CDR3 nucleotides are TGTGCCAGCTGCACAACAGGGGGCCCCAGGTACAACGAGCAGTACTTC. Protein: CASCTTGGPRYNEQYF.

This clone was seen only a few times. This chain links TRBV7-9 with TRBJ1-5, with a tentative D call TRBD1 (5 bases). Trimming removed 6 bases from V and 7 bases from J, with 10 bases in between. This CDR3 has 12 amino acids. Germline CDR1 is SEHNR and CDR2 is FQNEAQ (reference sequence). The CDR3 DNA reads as TGTGCCAGCAGACGAGGGGAGCAGCCCCAGCATTTT. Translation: CASRRGEQPQHF. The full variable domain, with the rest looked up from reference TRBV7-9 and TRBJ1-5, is DTGVSQNPRHKITKRGQNVTFRCDPISEHNRLYWYRQTLGQGPEFLTYFQNEAQLEKSRLLSDRFSAERPKGSFSTLEIQRTEQGDSAMYLCASRRGEQPQHFGDGTRLSIL.

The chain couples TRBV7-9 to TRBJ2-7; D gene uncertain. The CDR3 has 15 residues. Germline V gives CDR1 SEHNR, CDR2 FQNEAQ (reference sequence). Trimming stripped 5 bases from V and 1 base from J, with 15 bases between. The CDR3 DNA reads TGTGCCAGCAGCACCGGGCCGGGTAGGTCCTACGAGCAGTACTTC. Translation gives CASSTGPGRSYEQYF.

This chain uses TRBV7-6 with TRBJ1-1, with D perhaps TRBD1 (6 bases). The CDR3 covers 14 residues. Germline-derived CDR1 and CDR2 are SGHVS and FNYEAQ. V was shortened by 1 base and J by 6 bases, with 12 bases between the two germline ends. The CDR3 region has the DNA TGTGCCAGCAGCTTAGGCAGGGGAGGATCTGAAGCTTTCTTT. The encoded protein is CASSLGRGGSEAFF.

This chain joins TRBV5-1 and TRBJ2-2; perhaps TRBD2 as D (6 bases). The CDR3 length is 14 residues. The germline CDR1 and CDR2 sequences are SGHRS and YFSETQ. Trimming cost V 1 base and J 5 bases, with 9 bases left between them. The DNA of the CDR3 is TGCGCCAGCAGCTTGCAGGCGGGGACCGGGGAGCTGTTTTTT. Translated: CASSLQAGTGELFF.

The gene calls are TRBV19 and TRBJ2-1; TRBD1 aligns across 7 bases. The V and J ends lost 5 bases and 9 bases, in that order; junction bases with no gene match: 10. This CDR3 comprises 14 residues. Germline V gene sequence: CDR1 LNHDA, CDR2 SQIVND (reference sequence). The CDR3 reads CASSPLDRPSEQFF. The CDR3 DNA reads TGTGCCAGTAGTCCCTTGGACAGGCCCAGTGAGCAGTTCTTC.

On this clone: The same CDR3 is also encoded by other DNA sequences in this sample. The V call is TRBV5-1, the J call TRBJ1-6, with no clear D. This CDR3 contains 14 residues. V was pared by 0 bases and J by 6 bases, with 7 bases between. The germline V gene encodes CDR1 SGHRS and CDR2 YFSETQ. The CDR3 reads CASSLEGLNSPLHF. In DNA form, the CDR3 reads TGCGCCAGCAGCTTGGAGGGCCTTAATTCACCCCTCCACTTT.

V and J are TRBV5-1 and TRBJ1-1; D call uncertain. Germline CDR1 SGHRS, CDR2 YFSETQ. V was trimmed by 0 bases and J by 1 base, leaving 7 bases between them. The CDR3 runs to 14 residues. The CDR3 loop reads CASSLDGGNTEAFF. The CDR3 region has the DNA TGCGCCAGCAGCTTGGACGGCGGGAACACTGAAGCTTTCTTT.

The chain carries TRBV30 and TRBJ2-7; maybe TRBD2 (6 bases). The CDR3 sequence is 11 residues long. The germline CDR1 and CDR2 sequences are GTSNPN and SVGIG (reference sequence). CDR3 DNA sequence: TGTGCTTTGGGGCGGGGATACGAGCAGTACTTC. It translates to CALGRGYEQYF.

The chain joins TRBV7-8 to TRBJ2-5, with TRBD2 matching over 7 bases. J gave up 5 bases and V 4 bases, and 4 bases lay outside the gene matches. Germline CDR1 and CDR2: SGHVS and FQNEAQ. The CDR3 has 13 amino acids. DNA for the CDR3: TGTGCCAGCAGCTCCTCCGGGGGGGAGACCCAGTACTTC. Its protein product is CASSSSGGETQYF.

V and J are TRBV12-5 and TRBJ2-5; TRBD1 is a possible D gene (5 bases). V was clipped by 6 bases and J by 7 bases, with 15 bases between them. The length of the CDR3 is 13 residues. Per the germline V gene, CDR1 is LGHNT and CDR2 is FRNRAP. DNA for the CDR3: TGTGCTAGTGGCCCGACAGTCTACGGGACCCAGTACTTC. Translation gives CASGPTVYGTQYF.

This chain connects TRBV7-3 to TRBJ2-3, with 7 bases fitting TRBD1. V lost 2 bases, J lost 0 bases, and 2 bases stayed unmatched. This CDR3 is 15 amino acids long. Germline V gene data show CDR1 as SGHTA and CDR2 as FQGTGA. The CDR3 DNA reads TGTGCCAGCAGCTTACAGGGACAGAGCACAGATACGCAGTATTTT. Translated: CASSLQGQSTDTQYF. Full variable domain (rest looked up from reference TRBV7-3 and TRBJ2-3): GAGVSQTPSNKVTEKGKYVELRCDPISGHTALYWYRQSLGQGPEFLIYFQGTGAADDSGLPNDRFFAVRPEGSVSTLKIQRTERGDSAVYLCASSLQGQSTDTQYFGPGTRLTVL.

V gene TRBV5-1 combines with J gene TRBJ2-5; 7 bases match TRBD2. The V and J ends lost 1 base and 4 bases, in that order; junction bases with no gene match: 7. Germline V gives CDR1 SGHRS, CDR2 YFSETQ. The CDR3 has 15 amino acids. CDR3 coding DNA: TGCGCCAGCAGCTTGCTCGGGACTAATATAGAGACCCAGTACTTC. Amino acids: CASSLLGTNIETQYF.

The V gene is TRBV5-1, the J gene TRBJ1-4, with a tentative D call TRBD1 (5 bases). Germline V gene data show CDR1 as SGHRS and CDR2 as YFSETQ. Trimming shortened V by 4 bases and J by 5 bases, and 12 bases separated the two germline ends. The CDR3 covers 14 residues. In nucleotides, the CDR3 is TGCGCCAGCAGCCCGCAGGGAAAGAATGAAAAACTGTTTTTT. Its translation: CASSPQGKNEKLFF.

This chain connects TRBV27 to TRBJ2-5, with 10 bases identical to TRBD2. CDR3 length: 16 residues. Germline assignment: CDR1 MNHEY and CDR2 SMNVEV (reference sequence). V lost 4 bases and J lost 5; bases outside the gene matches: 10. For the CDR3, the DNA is TGTGCCAGCAGTTCCCTTAAGCGGGGGGGCCTCGAGACCCAGTACTTC. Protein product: CASSSLKRGGLETQYF.